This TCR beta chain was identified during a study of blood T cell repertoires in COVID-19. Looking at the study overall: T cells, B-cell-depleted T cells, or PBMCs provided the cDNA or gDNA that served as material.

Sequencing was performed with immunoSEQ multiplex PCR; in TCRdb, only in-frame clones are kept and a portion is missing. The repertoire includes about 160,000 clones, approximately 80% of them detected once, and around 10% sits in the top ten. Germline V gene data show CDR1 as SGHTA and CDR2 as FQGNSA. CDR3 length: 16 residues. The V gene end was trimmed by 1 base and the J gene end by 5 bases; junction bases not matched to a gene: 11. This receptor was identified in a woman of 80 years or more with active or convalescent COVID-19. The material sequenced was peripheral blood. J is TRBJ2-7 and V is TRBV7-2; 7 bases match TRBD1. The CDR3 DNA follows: TGTGCCAGCAGCTTAGTAGGGGGCACCCTCGGTGACGAGCAGTACTTC. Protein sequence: CASSLVGGTLGDEQYF.